A single sample gave rise to the 14 T cell receptor beta chains below, sequenced in a study of blood T cells in healthy people across ages. Primers used in a second PCR of about 6 to 12 cycles were a sample-barcoded 5' primer and a J-beta primer mix. Via MiXCR, TCRdb re-called the 5' RACE reads, giving one row per CDR3 protein. This sample has about 720,000 distinct CDR3 sequences, with 20% to 25% found just once. Sequences were obtained from blood. These receptors all stem from a man in his 70s in good health.

This clonotype was observed a handful of times. An end of the junction does not agree with germline; a read error may underlie this. The chain is built from TRBV27 and TRBJ2-1, with unresolved D. Germline V gene data show CDR1 as MNHEY and CDR2 as SMNVEV (reference sequence). The CDR3 contains 14 residues. The CDR3 bases are TGTGCCAGCAGTCTCCCGGGCTCCTTCAATGAGCAGTTCTTC. It yields the protein CASSLPGSFNEQFF.

This clonotype occurred a few times. The J gene is TRBJ1-1, the V gene TRBV20-1, with D possibly TRBD1 on 5 matching bases. V was trimmed by 6 bases and J by 11 bases, leaving 25 bases between them. This CDR3 has 14 residues. The germline gives CDR1 DFQATT, CDR2 SNEGSKA (reference sequence). The CDR3 DNA sequence: TGCAGTGCCCGTAGGCCTGGGGCAGTGGATCTCGCTTTCTTT. It codes for CSARRPGAVDLAFF.

The chain uses TRBV24-1 and TRBJ1-5; D unclear. Trimming shortened V by 6 bases and J by 2 bases, and 7 bases separated the two germline ends. Germline CDR1 and CDR2: KGHDR and SFDVKD. The CDR3 runs to 13 residues. CDR3 protein: CATSQGGNQPQHF. The CDR3 DNA reads TGTGCCACCAGTCAAGGAGGCAATCAGCCCCAGCATTTT.

The rearrangement uses TRBV6-1 and TRBJ1-5, with D possibly being TRBD1 (5 bases). From germline, CDR1 is MNHNS and CDR2 SASEGT. CDR3 length: 14 residues. V dropped 2 bases and J dropped 7 bases, with 12 bases sitting between them. This CDR3 is CASSEFRGSQPQHF. The CDR3 DNA sequence: TGTGCCAGCAGTGAATTTCGGGGGTCCCAGCCCCAGCATTTT.

The chain joins TRBV7-9 to TRBJ2-7; 7 positions agree with TRBD1. Trimming cost V 5 bases and J 0 bases; bases outside gene matches: 4. This CDR3 has 14 residues. Germline-derived CDR1 and CDR2 are SEHNR and FQNEAQ (reference sequence). Here the CDR3 DNA reads TGTGCCAGCAGCGCCGGGACAGCCTCCTACGAGCAGTACTTC. Residues: CASSAGTASYEQYF.

This rearrangement joins TRBV6-6 to TRBJ2-7; D is unresolved. Trimming left V 0 bases short and J 1 base short, with 16 bases between. This CDR3 is 17 amino acids long. The germline V gene has CDR1 MNHNY and CDR2 SVGAGI (reference sequence). The CDR3 spells CASSYSGRRQVSYEQYF. The CDR3 nucleotides read TGTGCCAGCAGTTACTCGGGCAGAAGACAAGTTTCCTACGAGCAGTACTTC.

The table lists this clonotype with many counts. J is TRBJ2-3 and V is TRBV20-1, with unresolved D. Trimming took off 3 bases at V and 0 bases at J, with 7 bases between the two ends. Germline V gives CDR1 DFQATT, CDR2 SNEGSKA (reference sequence). This CDR3 spans 13 amino acids. The DNA for the CDR3 is TGCAGTGCTAGTTATGGGAGCACAGATACGCAGTATTTT. It is translated as CSASYGSTDTQYF.

The J gene is TRBJ2-3, the V gene TRBV5-1; D remains ambiguous. Germline CDR1 and CDR2: SGHRS and YFSETQ. The CDR3 is made up of 15 amino acids. Deletions cut 0 bases from V and 1 base from J, with 9 bases between. CDR3 residues: CASSLDLVGTDTQYF. CDR3 DNA: TGCGCCAGCAGCTTGGACCTAGTTGGCACAGATACGCAGTATTTT.

The chain is built from TRBV9 and TRBJ2-2, with D unclear. This CDR3 is built from 14 residues. The V end lost 2 bases, the J end lost 5 bases, and 10 bases lay between the germline ends. Germline CDR1 is SGDLS and CDR2 is YYNGEE. The CDR3 sequence is CASSVGERTGELFF. The CDR3 coding sequence is TGTGCCAGCAGCGTCGGCGAACGGACCGGGGAGCTGTTTTTT.

This clonotype has more than one count but fewer than ten. The V call is TRBV28, the J call TRBJ2-6; 7 nucleotides match TRBD1. J was trimmed by 0 bases and V by 5 bases; bases with no gene match: 10. From germline, CDR1 is MDHEN and CDR2 SYDVKM. CDR3 length equals 18 residues. The CDR3 region has the DNA TGTGCCAGCAGTCCCCCGGGACAGACGGACTCTGGGGCCAACGTCCTGACTTTC. Its protein product is CASSPPGQTDSGANVLTF. Using reference TRBV28 and TRBJ2-6 for the parts outside the CDR3, the full variable domain is DVKVTQSSRYLVKRTGEKVFLECVQDMDHENMFWYRQDPGLGLRLIYFSYDVKMKEKGDIPEGYSVSREKKERFSLILESASTNQTSMYLCASSPPGQTDSGANVLTFGAGSRLTVL.

The table lists this clonotype with a few counts. The CDR3, as DNA: TGCAGCGGGGAGCGGGGTAGGTCCTACAATGAGCAGTTCTTC. It is translated as CSGERGRSYNEQFF. The rearrangement uses TRBV29-1 and TRBJ2-1, with 7 nucleotides matching TRBD2. Germline CDR1 is SQVTM and CDR2 is ANQGSEA. V trimming: 7 bases; J trimming: 1 base; junction bases outside the gene matches: 7. This CDR3 spans 14 amino acids.

This CDR3 reads CASSQDGTIIAEQYF. In DNA form, the CDR3 reads TGTGCCAGCAGCCAAGACGGGACAATCATTGCCGAGCAGTACTTC. J is TRBJ2-1 and V is TRBV3-1, with a possible D match to TRBD1 (6 bases). The DNA end is more similar to TRBJ2-7, so the J call may be wrong. Germline values: CDR1 LGHDT, CDR2 YNNKEL (reference sequence). CDR3 length equals 15 residues.

The genes are TRBV5-1 and TRBJ1-1, with D perhaps TRBD1 (6 bases). The V gene's germline CDR1 is SGHRS and CDR2 YFSETQ. Trimming shortened V by 4 bases and J by 0 bases, and 16 bases separated the two germline ends. This CDR3 has 16 residues. CDR3 protein: CASSPSDPGVNTEAFF. The CDR3 nucleotides are TGCGCCAGCAGCCCTTCTGATCCAGGGGTGAACACTGAAGCTTTCTTT. Drawing the rest from reference TRBV5-1 and TRBJ1-1, the complete variable domain is KAGVTQTPRYLIKTRGQQVTLSCSPISGHRSVSWYQQTPGQGLQFLFEYFSETQRNKGNFPGRFSGRQFSNSRSEMNVSTLELGDSALYLCASSPSDPGVNTEAFFGQGTRLTVV.

This clonotype was counted between two and nine times. This sequence joins TRBV7-2 and TRBJ1-4; 8 bases agree with TRBD1. CDR1 is SGHTA and CDR2 is FQGNSA in the germline V gene. J was trimmed by 7 bases and V by 5 bases; bases with no gene match: 9. This CDR3 comprises 15 residues. The CDR3 sequence: CASSQWDRSGEKLFF. CDR3 coding DNA: TGTGCCAGCAGCCAATGGGACAGGAGTGGTGAAAAACTGTTTTTT.